Described below is a single T cell receptor beta chain sequence and its context. Its recognized antigen is unknown. No base quality information exists; no much larger clone differs at one position. CDR1 is given as SNHLY and CDR2 as FYNNEI, both from the germline V gene. At the junction V is shortened by 1 base and J by 5 bases, with 14 bases in between. The CDR3 goes from the cysteine to the phenylalanine over 15 residues. The sequence is cut down to CDR3 DNA, 45 bases in frame from base 1. The data stem from a study of blood T cell repertoires in COVID-19 (TCRdb year 2020). At the level of the whole study: Samples covering the acute and convalescent phases of COVID-19 were provided by collaborators in the United States, Italy and Spain. The prospective study material was composed of cDNA or gDNA derived from T cells, B-cell-depleted T cells, or PBMCs. The dataset comprised deeply sampled blood TCRbeta repertoires from subjects exposed to, actively infected with, or recovered from COVID-19. The repertoires were made available in a free public database intended to serve as a resource for research on the immune response to SARS-CoV-2. Samples were obtained from the ongoing ImmuneRACE study (first 160 participants) and from about 1,300 subjects provided by 6 global collaborators. Sample metadata almost always included a de-identified subject ID, COVID-19 status, age in years and sex. HLA class I and class II types, where available, came from metadata supplied by the sample provider rather than from assay-based typing.

The immunoSEQ Assay, a bias-controlled multiplex PCR, was used to amplify TCRbeta CDR3 regions from genomic DNA. Under the source paper's analysis protocol: Nucleated cell counts per sample were estimated from amplification of reference gene primers within the assay. Sequence reads were collapsed and filtered to measure the absolute abundance of every unique TCRbeta CDR3 rearrangement. For each sample, productive Simpson clonality was calculated as the square root of Simpson's diversity index across productive rearrangements. The clones in this table, taken by TCRdb from immuneACCESS, are in-frame only. Not every clone is retained; where verified, under half of the shortfall comes from an unresolved V gene, and the cause of the rest is unknown. V and J calls and clone size come straight from that table; D and trimming were deduced from the DNA. In all, the sample holds about 56,000 clones, and 85% to 90% of those were seen once. 43% of the sample is in the top ten clones.

One collaborating source in Seattle enrolled patients while the patients were actively infected and followed the patients over time throughout the course of disease. Each collaborating institution followed its own protocols to collect whole blood in K2EDTA tubes. For TCRbeta analysis, collaborator samples were shipped as frozen whole blood, as isolated PBMCs, or as DNA extracted from either sample type. On the study overall, not on this receptor specifically: The amount of clinical and demographic metadata varied by source and participant and was provided uncurated.

The sample was peripheral blood. The clonotype comes from a woman aged 60 to 75 with COVID-19, enrolled during active disease. The sequence is built from TRBV2 and TRBJ1-2; the D gene cannot be named for sure. At the DNA level, the sequence is TGTGCCAGCAGTGAAGGGGAGCGCCGATATTATGGCTACACCTTC. Its coded protein is CASSEGERRYYGYTF.